What follows describes a single T cell receptor beta chain. The entry originates in a study of T cells in Graves' hyperthyroidism and ophthalmopathy. Study-level information: Upon initial diagnosis and before any treatment, peripheral blood was collected.

RNA transcripts provided the source from which TCR beta CDR3 regions were amplified. A set of HTBI primers served as the primers for a first-round RT-PCR of the TCR CDR3. TCRdb independently ran MiXCR on the multiplex PCR reads; one entry per CDR3 protein. The table records 400,000 or so distinct CDR3 sequences, around 15% of them present only once. The receptor was isolated from a woman in her 30s with Graves' ophthalmopathy. Material for sequencing was blood.

CDR3 region: CASRSGGASYNEQFF. The CDR3 DNA follows: TGTGCCAGCAGAAGTGGGGGGGCCTCCTACAATGAGCAGTTCTTC. V and J are TRBV2 and TRBJ2-1, with D perhaps matching TRBD2 (7 bases). The CDR3 consists of 15 residues. V lost 6 bases and J 0 bases, leaving 12 bases between the germline ends. CDR1 and CDR2 (germline): SNHLY, FYNNEI.